One T cell receptor (beta chain) is described in this entry. These data belong to a study of PD-L1 blockade in urothelial cancer. Study in general: Median T cell yield per blood sample was over 140,000 cells.

Some clones are missing from TCRdb's copy, which holds only in-frame ones; the method was immunoSEQ multiplex PCR. The sample has about 84,000 clones, about four fifths seen once. J was trimmed by 11 bases and V by 4 bases; bases with no gene match: 16. CDR1 and CDR2 from the germline V gene are LGHNA and YSLEER. This CDR3 region has 15 residues. The source is a man in his 70s with urothelial cancer. This chain connects TRBV4-3 to TRBJ1-1; 7 bases line up with TRBD1. The sequenced sample was PBMCs, obtained around atezolizumab (anti-PD-L1) treatment. CDR3 amino acids: CASSLNQSPGQRAFF. The CDR3 nucleotides read TGCGCCAGCAGCCTCAACCAAAGCCCGGGACAGAGGGCTTTCTTT.